This TCR beta chain was identified during a study of shared clonotypes between healthy human individuals. For unsorted PBMC, approximately 300 ng DNA per replicate equaled some 33,000 T cell genomes. Ten immunoSEQ deep assay plates served to sequence unsorted PBMC DNA. Clones were sequenced by immunoSEQ multiplex PCR, and TCRdb holds only the in-frame ones, with some missing. The sample has about 490,000 clones, about 84% seen once; the top ten hold about 12%. V was trimmed by 4 bases and J by 0 bases, leaving 11 bases between them. This CDR3 has 14 amino acids. The germline V gene has CDR1 SGHRS and CDR2 YFSETQ.

This sequence was found in a woman aged 40 to 50 in good health. Some clones in this sample may be carry-over from other donors' samples. This chain links TRBV5-1 with TRBJ2-7; no firm D call. The sample consisted of PBMCs. The DNA of the CDR3 is TGCGCCAGCAGCCCGTTGGCTGCCTCCTACGAGCAGTACTTC. Translating gives CASSPLAASYEQYF.